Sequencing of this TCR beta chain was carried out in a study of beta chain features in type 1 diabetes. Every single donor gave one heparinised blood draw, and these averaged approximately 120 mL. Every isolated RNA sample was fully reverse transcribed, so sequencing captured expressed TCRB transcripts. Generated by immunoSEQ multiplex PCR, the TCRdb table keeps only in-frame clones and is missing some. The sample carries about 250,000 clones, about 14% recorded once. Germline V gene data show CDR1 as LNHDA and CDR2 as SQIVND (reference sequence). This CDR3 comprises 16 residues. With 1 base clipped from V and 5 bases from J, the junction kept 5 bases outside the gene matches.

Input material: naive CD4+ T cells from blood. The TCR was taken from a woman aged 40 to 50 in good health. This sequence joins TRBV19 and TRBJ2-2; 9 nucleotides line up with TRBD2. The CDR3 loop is CASSIGRLAGTGELFF. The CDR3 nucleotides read TGTGCCAGTAGTATAGGAAGGCTAGCGGGGACCGGGGAGCTGTTTTTT.